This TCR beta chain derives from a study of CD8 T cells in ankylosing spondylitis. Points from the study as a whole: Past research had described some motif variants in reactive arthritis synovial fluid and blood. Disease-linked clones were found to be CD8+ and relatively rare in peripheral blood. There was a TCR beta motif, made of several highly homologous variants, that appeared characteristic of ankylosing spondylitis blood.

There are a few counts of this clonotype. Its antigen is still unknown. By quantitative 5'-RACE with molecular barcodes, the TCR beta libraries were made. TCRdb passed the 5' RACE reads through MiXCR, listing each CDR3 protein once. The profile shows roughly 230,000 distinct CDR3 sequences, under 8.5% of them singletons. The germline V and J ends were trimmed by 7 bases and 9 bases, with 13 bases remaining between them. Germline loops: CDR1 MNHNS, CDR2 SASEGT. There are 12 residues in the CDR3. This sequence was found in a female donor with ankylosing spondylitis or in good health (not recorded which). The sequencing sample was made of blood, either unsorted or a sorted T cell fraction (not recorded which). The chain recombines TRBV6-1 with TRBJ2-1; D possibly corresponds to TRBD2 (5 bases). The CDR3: CASKRLHGEQFF. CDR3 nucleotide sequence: TGTGCCAGCAAGCGGCTTCATGGTGAGCAGTTCTTC.